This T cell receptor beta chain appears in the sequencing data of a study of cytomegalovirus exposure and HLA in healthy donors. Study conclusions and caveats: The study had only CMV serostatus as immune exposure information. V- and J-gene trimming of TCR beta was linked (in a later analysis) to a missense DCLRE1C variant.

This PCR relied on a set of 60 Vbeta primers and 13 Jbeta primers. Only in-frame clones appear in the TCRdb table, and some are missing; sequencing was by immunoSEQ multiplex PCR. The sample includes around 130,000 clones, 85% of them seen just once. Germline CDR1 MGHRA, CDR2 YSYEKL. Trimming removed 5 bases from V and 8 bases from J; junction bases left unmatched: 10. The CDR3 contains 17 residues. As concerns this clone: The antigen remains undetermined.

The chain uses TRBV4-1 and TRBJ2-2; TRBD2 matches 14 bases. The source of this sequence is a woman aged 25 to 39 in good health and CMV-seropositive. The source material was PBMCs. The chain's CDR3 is CASSARTSGRRVGELFF. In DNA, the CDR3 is TGCGCCAGCAGCGCCCGGACTAGCGGGAGGCGGGTTGGGGAGCTGTTTTTT.